This T cell receptor beta chain emerged from a study of cytomegalovirus exposure and HLA in healthy donors. Study in general: Later analysis reported that the approximately 120 validation repertoires shared the platform of the 500 to 850 first-cohort repertoires. The study's findings and limits: Altogether, some 170 TCR beta chains were recorded as cytomegalovirus-associated. Researchers reported that a few CMV-associated chains were confirmed in vitro as CMV antigen-specific.

On this clone: The antigen is undetermined.

This CDR3 is built from 13 residues. V lost 3 bases, J lost 8 bases, and 16 bases lay in between. CDR1 is SQVTM and CDR2 is ANQGSEA in the germline V gene. The table came from immunoSEQ multiplex PCR; TCRdb's copy has only in-frame clones and leaves some out. This sample carries roughly 120,000 clones, around nine tenths of them seen once, and the ten largest clones take roughly 6%. The clonotype was recovered from a woman aged 18-29 years in good health and CMV-seropositive. The sequencing input was PBMCs. The chain employs TRBV29-1 and TRBJ1-1, with a possible D match to TRBD1 (6 bases). CDR3 DNA sequence: TGCAGCGTTGAGAGACCTAAGGGGGACGAAGCTTTCTTT. Translation: CSVERPKGDEAFF.